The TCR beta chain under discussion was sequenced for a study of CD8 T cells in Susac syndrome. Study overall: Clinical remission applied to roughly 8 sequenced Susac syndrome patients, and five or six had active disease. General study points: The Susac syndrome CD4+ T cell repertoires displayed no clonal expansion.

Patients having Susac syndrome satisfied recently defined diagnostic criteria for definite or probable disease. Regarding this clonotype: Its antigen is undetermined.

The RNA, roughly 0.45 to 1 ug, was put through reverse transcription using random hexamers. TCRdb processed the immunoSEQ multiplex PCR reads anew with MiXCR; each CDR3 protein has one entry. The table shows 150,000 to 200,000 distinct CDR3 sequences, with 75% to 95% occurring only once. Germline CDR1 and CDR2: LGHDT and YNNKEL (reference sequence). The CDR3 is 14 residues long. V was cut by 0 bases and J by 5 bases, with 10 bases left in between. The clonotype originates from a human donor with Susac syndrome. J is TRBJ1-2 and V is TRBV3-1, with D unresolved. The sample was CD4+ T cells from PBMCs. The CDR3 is CASSQDSAVYGYTF. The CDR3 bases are TGTGCCAGCAGCCAAGATTCGGCGGTTTATGGCTACACCTTC.